This TCR beta chain was sequenced during a study of T cells in Graves' hyperthyroidism and ophthalmopathy. Study-level findings and limits: Blood also showed most of the thyroid clonotypes that were expanded above 0.001. Prediction of ophthalmopathy progression came a median about 6 months pre-onset.

Not enrolled were patients with uncontrolled infection, other autoimmune disease, pregnancy or lactation. Predating any ophthalmopathy symptoms, the blood sample was taken at first hyperthyroidism diagnosis. Authors of the study amplified TCR beta CDR3 regions from RNA transcripts. Initially, a first-round RT-PCR of the TCR CDR3 employed the HTBI primer set. TCRdb reprocessed the multiplex PCR reads with MiXCR, giving one entry per CDR3 protein. The sample holds hundreds of thousands of distinct CDR3 sequences; about 19% are singletons and the top ten take roughly a sixth. Per the germline V gene, CDR1 is SGDLS and CDR2 is YYNGEE. V was pared by 0 bases and J by 3 bases, with 9 bases between. There are 14 residues in the CDR3. This clonotype showed up just a few times. The target antigen is unknown.

This TCR was sampled from a woman in her fifties or sixties with Graves' hyperthyroidism that later progressed to Graves' ophthalmopathy. The chain combines TRBV9 with TRBJ2-5, with D unclear. What was sequenced was blood. The CDR3 sequence: CASSVDKEKETQYF. The CDR3 DNA sequence: TGTGCCAGCAGCGTAGATAAGGAGAAAGAGACCCAGTACTTC. The variable domain in full, completed from reference TRBV9 and TRBJ2-5, reads DSGVTQTPKHLITATGQRVTLRCSPRSGDLSVYWYQQSLDQGLQFLIQYYNGEERAKGNILERFSAQQFPDLHSELNLSSLELGDSALYFCASSVDKEKETQYFGPGTRLLVL.